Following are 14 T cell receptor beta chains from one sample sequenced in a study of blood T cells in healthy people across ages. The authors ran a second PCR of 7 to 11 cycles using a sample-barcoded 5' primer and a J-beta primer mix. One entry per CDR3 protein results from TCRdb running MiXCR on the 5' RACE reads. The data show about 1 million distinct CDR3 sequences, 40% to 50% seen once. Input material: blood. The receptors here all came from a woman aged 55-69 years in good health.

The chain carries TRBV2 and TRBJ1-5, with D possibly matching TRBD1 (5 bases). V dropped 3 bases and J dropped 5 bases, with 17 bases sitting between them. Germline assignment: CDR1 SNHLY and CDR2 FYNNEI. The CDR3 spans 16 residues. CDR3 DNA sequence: TGTGCCAGCAGTGACCCCGGATCCCCGGGGCATCAGCCCCAGCATTTT. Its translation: CASSDPGSPGHQPQHF. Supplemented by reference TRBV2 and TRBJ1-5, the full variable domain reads EPEVTQTPSHQVTQMGQEVILRCVPISNHLYFYWYRQILGQKVEFLVSFYNNEISEKSEIFDDQFSVERPDGSNFTLKIRSTKLEDSAMYFCASSDPGSPGHQPQHFGDGTRLSIL.

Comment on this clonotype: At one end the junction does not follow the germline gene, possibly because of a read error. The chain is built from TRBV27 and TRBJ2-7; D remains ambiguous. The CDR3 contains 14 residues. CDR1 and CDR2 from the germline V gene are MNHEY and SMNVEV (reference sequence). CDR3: CASSYNPVSYERYF. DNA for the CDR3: TGTGCCAGCAGTTATAACCCGGTTAGCTACGAGCGGTACTTC.

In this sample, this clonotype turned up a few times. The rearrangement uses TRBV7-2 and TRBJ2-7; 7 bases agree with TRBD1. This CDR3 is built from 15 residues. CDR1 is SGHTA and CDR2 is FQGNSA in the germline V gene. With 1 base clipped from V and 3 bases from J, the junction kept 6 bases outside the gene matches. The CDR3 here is CASSLEGAGLYEQYF. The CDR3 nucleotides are TGTGCCAGCAGCTTAGAGGGGGCAGGCCTCTACGAGCAGTACTTC.

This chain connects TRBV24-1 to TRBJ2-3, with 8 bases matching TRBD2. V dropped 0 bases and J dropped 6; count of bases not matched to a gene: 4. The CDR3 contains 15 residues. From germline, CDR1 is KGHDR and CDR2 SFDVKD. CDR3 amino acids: CATSDLTSGVDTQYF. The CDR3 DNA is TGTGCCACCAGTGATTTGACTAGCGGCGTGGATACGCAGTATTTT.

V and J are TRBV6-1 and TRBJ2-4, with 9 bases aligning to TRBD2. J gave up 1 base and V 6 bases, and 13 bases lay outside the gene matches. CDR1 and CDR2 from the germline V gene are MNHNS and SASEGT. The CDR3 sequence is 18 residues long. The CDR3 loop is CASSSGTSRRQAKNIQYF. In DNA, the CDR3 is TGTGCCAGCAGCTCCGGGACTAGCAGGAGACAGGCCAAAAACATTCAGTACTTC.

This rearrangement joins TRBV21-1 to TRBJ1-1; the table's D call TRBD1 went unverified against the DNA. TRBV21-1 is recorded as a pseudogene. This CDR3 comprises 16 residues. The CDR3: CASSIPPGTTNTEAFF. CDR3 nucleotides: TGTGCCAGCAGCATACCACCCGGGACAACAAACACTGAAGCTTTCTTT.

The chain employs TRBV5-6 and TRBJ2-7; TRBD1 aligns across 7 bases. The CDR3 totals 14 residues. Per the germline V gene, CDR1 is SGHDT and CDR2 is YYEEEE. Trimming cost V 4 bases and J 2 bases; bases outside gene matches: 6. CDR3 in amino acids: CASSLDRRTYEQYF. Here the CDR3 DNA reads TGTGCCAGCAGCCTGGACAGGCGCACCTACGAGCAGTACTTC.

This CDR3 is CASKGGLAALGNEQFF. CDR3 nucleotides: TGTGCCAGCAAAGGGGGACTAGCAGCTTTGGGGAATGAGCAGTTCTTC. The J gene is TRBJ2-1, the V gene TRBV6-5; 9 bases align to TRBD2. CDR1 is MNHEY, CDR2 SVGAGI, per germline. Germline trimming cut 7 bases from V and 7 bases from J; bases unmatched to any gene: 14. The CDR3 is 16 residues long.

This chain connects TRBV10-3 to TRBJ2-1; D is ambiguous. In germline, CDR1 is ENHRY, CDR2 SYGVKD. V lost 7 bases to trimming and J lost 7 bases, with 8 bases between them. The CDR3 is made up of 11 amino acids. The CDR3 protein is CAIKEVNEQFF. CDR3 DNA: TGTGCCATCAAAGAGGTAAATGAGCAGTTCTTC.

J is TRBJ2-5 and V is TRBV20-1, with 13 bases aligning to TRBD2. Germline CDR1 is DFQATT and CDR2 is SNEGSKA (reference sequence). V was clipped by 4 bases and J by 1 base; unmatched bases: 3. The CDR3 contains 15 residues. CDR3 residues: CSAKGLAGTQETQYF. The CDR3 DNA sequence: TGCAGTGCTAAGGGACTAGCGGGAACCCAAGAGACCCAGTACTTC.

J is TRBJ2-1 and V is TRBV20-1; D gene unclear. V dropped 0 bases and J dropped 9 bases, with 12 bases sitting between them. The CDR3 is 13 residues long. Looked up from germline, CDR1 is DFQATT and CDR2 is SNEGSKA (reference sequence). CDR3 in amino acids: CSARDPRRTEQFF. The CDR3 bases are TGCAGTGCTAGAGATCCGAGACGGACTGAGCAGTTCTTC.

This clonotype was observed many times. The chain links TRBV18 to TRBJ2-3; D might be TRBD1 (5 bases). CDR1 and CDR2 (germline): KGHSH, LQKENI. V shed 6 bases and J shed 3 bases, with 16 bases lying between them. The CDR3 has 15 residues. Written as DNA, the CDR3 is TGTGCCAGCTCTCCCGCCGGACAAGGGACAGATACGCAGTATTTT. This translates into CASSPAGQGTDTQYF.

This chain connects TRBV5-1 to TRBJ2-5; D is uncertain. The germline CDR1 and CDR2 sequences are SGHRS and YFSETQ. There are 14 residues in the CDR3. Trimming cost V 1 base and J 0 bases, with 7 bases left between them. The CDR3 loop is CASSLLWDQETQYF. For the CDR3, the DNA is TGCGCCAGCAGCTTGCTGTGGGACCAAGAGACCCAGTACTTC.

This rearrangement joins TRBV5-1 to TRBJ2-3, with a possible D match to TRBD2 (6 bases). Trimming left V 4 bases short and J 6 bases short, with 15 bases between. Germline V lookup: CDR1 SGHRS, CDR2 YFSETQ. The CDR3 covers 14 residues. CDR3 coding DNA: TGCGCCAGCAGCGTACTTCTGAGCGGGGATACGCAGTATTTT. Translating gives CASSVLLSGDTQYF.